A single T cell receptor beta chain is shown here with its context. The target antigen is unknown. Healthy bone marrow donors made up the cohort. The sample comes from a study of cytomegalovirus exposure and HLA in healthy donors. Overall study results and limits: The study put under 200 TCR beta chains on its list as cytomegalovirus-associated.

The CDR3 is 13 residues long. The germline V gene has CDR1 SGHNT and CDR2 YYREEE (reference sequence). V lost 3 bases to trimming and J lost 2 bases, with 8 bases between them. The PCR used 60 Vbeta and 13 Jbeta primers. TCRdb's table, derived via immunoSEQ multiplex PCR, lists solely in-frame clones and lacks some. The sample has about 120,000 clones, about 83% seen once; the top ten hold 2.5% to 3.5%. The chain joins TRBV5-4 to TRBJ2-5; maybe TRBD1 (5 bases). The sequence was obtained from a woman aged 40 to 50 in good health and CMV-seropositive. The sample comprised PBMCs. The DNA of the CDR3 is TGTGCCAGCAGCTCCCGACAGCAAGAGACCCAGTACTTC. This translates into CASSSRQQETQYF.